Listed here is a single T cell receptor beta chain. Its antigen is still unknown. This record belongs to a study of CD8 T cells in Susac syndrome. Findings and caveats of the study: Within total CD8+ repertoires, sixteen Susac-specific public clones were found, and within CD8+ TEMRA repertoires, about 5. The number of individuals included in the study's TCR sequencing and HLA analysis was acknowledged as relatively small.

RNA in amounts of about 0.5 to 1 ug was reverse transcribed with random hexamers. TCRdb called the immunoSEQ multiplex PCR reads again in MiXCR, with one record for every CDR3 protein. The top ten clones hold less than 0.25% of a sample with more than 95,000 distinct CDR3 sequences, 90% to 95% of them seen once. In germline, CDR1 is MNHEY, CDR2 SMNVEV (reference sequence). There are 15 residues in the CDR3. V was cut by 5 bases and J by 3 bases, with 17 bases left in between. This TCR was recovered from a human donor with Susac syndrome. Sequencing was carried out using CD8+ T cells from PBMCs. This chain joins TRBV27 and TRBJ2-7; tentative D call: TRBD1 (6 bases). CDR3 amino acids: CASSHGPRQDYEQYF. CDR3 nucleotide sequence: TGTGCCAGCAGTCACGGGCCAAGACAGGACTACGAGCAGTACTTC.